This TCR beta chain was captured by sequencing in a study of response to subunit inactivated influenza vaccine (dated by TCRdb to 2016 to 2018). General notes on the study: The study used deep quantitative T cell receptor repertoire profiling to track responses to a trivalent subunit inactivated influenza vaccine. The paper's findings and limits, for the study overall: The authors proposed that each seasonal influenza vaccination may bring in only a limited number of new T cells.

The germline ends are 18 bases apart after V is trimmed by 6 bases and J by 3 bases. Taken from cysteine to phenylalanine, the CDR3 has 15 residues. Only the CDR3 DNA is retained, 45 bases long and in frame from the first base. Receptors were amplified or captured by RT-PCR. TCRdb shows the sequencer as Illumina HiSeq 2500. Through fastp at Q25 and MiXCR, TCRdb rebuilt clones from the public reads, retaining in-frame beta chains. Rows matching on CDR3 protein sequence are summarized as one entry with the most common DNA and genes. Present in this sample are around 600,000 distinct CDR3 sequences, 11% of which were seen just once. The ten most abundant clones make up roughly 11% of the sample. About this clonotype: No antigen is known for it. The sample holds no much larger clone one base away, and base qualities are not on file.

This sample was also put to use in a study of T cells expressing NK-cell markers. As the second study states: TCR beta cDNA libraries were prepared using 5'RACE template switching, which introduced a universal primer site and unique molecular identifiers. About 8 donors provided sorted CD3+CD56+NKG2C+, CD3+CD56+NKG2C- and CD3+CD56-NKG2C+ T-cell subsets, whose TCR beta-chain repertoires were profiled. Seven of the eight sequenced donors were HCMV-seropositive and one was HCMV-seronegative. To restrict sorting to alphabetaTCR-expressing T cells, an anti-gammadeltaTCR antibody was added in several experiments. In six donors, the dominant CD3+CD56+NKG2C+ clonotypes ranked among the top 10 CD8+ clonotypes, making up about 1.0-7.0% of CD8+ T cells. Those dominant clonotypes were again the most abundant among CD3+CD56-NKG2C+ cells in a few donors, at roughly 28.3-60.1%. It remained unclear whether the expanded NKG2C-expressing T cell clones were specific for HCMV antigens. Randomly selected healthy volunteers, three men and five women, were used as the eight sequenced donors. To determine HCMV serostatus, a commercial ELISA kit was used to detect HCMV-specific IgG in serum. Ficoll density gradient centrifugation was used to isolate peripheral blood mononuclear cells from blood. Bulk peripheral blood T-cell repertoires were additionally sequenced from unsorted PBMC for roughly six donors. cDNA synthesis was primed from the TCR beta constant segment and was followed by two successive PCR amplification steps. Libraries were sequenced as 2 x 150 bp reads on Illumina HiSeq 2000/2500, MiSeq or NextSeq. Reads were demultiplexed and grouped by UMI with MIGEC, and clonotypes were assembled and quantified with MiTCR. Only TCR cDNA sequences supported by at least two reads were kept to exclude erroneous sequences. The tcR package was used for downstream repertoire analysis, and clonotypes were matched between fractions using CDR3 nucleotide sequence together with V segment. Antigen specificity was annotated against VDJdb with VDJmatch, allowing one amino acid substitution in CDR3.

This receptor chain uses TRBV12-3 or TRBV12-4 and TRBJ2-7; the D gene is unclear. The sequences come from PBMCs from blood, collected on the day of vaccination. This clonotype was obtained from a man aged 50 to 59 who received an inactivated influenza vaccine. Donor details come from another sample of the same person, matched by shared clones. The nucleotide sequence is TGTGCCAGCAGCGATGAACAAGGGTCTCTCTACGAGCAGTACTTC. Its translation reads: CASSDEQGSLYEQYF.